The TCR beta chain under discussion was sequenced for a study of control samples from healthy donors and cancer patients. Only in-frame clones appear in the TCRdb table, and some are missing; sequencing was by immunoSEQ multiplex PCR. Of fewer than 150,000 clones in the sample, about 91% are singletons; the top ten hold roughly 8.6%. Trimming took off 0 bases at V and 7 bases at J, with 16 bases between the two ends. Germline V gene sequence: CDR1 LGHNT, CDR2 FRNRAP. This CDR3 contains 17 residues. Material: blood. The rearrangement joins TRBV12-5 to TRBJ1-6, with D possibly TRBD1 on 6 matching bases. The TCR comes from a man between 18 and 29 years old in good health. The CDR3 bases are TGTGCTAGTGGTTTGGTACTAGGGGGGGTTAGGAATTCACCCCTCCACTTT. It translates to CASGLVLGGVRNSPLHF.